Shown below are 21 T cell receptor beta chains from a single sample sequenced in a study of T cells in Graves' hyperthyroidism and ophthalmopathy. There were TCR beta CDR3 regions amplified from RNA transcripts. Using the HTBI primer set, a first-round RT-PCR was run on the TCR CDR3. TCRdb fed the multiplex PCR reads into MiXCR, producing one record per CDR3 protein. This sample carries nearly 250,000 distinct CDR3 sequences, roughly 15% of them seen once, and the ten largest clones take around 30%. Material: blood. These receptors all stem from a woman between 18 and 29 years old with Graves' ophthalmopathy.

The table lists this clonotype with many counts. The chain uses TRBV6-1 and TRBJ2-1; 13 bases line up with TRBD2. In germline, CDR1 is MNHNS, CDR2 SASEGT. CDR3 length equals 16 residues. Germline trimming cut 5 bases from V and 7 bases from J; bases unmatched to any gene: 8. DNA of the CDR3: TGTGCCAGCAGTTCAACGACTAGCGGGGGGCAGAATGAGCAGTTCTTC. Translated, it gives CASSSTTSGGQNEQFF.

This clonotype was detected many times. The chain links TRBV5-6 to TRBJ2-1; D remains unclear. This CDR3 comprises 14 residues. In germline, CDR1 is SGHDT, CDR2 YYEEEE. V gave up 0 bases and J gave up 8 bases, with 12 bases separating them. This chain's CDR3 is CASSLEQVWDEQFF. Here the CDR3 DNA reads TGTGCCAGCAGCTTGGAGCAGGTATGGGATGAGCAGTTCTTC.

The V and J genes are TRBV7-2 and TRBJ2-7, with a weak D call TRBD1 (5 bases). CDR1 and CDR2 (germline): SGHTA, FQGNSA. V was clipped by 0 bases and J by 6 bases, with 9 bases between them. This CDR3 region has 13 residues. In DNA, the CDR3 is TGTGCCAGCAGCTTAGCGGACATATCCGAGCAGTACTTC. Translated: CASSLADISEQYF.

At least ten counts were recorded for this clonotype. The rearrangement links TRBV18 to TRBJ1-4; no definite D call. The ends were cut back, 3 bases at V and 5 bases at J, with 10 bases in the middle. CDR1 is KGHSH, CDR2 LQKENI, per germline. The CDR3 spans 14 residues. CDR3 DNA: TGTGCCAGCTCACCGAACGGCGTGAATGAAAAACTGTTTTTT. Translated: CASSPNGVNEKLFF.

This clonotype was detected only a few times. This chain uses TRBV19 with TRBJ1-1; D gene uncertain. Germline assignment: CDR1 LNHDA and CDR2 SQIVND (reference sequence). CDR3 size: 13 residues. V dropped 8 bases and J dropped 5 bases, with 15 bases sitting between them. CDR3 loop: CASFGFGRTEAFF. DNA for the CDR3: TGTGCCAGTTTTGGATTTGGGCGGACTGAAGCTTTCTTT.

This clonotype was counted between two and nine times. This chain connects TRBV19 to TRBJ2-1; 11 nucleotides align to TRBD2. This CDR3 has 17 residues. CDR1 is LNHDA, CDR2 SQIVND, per germline (reference sequence). With 5 bases clipped from V and 4 bases from J, the junction kept 10 bases outside the gene matches. Here the CDR3 reads CASSPGTSGELYNEQFF. CDR3 coding DNA: TGTGCCAGTAGTCCAGGGACTAGCGGAGAGTTATACAATGAGCAGTTCTTC.

This clonotype was detected a few times. CDR3 in DNA: TGTGCCTCGGGAGTTCCTAGCTCCTACGAGCAGTACTTC. Translated, it gives CASGVPSSYEQYF. V and J are TRBV2 and TRBJ2-7; possibly TRBD2 for D (6 bases). The ends were cut back, 11 bases at V and 0 bases at J, with 14 bases in the middle. The CDR3 has 13 amino acids. Germline V CDR1 and CDR2: SNHLY, FYNNEI.

This clonotype occurred many times. The genes are TRBV7-3 and TRBJ1-2; TRBD1 is a possible D gene (6 bases). CDR3 length: 15 residues. Deletions cut 4 bases from V and 2 bases from J, with 14 bases between. Germline CDR1 SGHTA, CDR2 FQGTGA. The CDR3 coding sequence is TGTGCCAGCAGCTCTTATATCAGGGGAAACTATGGCTACACCTTC. Its protein is CASSSYIRGNYGYTF. The whole variable domain, filled in from reference TRBV7-3 and TRBJ1-2, reads GAGVSQTPSNKVTEKGKYVELRCDPISGHTALYWYRQSLGQGPEFLIYFQGTGAADDSGLPNDRFFAVRPEGSVSTLKIQRTERGDSAVYLCASSSYIRGNYGYTFGSGTRLTVV.

A remark on this clonotype: Germline and junction disagree at one end, which may indicate a read error. This sequence joins TRBV7-2 and TRBJ1-3; maybe TRBD1 (6 bases). CDR3 length equals 14 residues. Germline CDR1 and CDR2: SGHTA and FQGNSA. This CDR3 reads CASSLEDRGSTIYF. The CDR3 DNA reads as TGTGCCAGCAGCTTAGAGGACAGAGGAAGCACCATATATTTT.

This clonotype appeared a few times. J is TRBJ2-1 and V is TRBV20-1, with 10 bases that match TRBD2. From germline, CDR1 is DFQATT and CDR2 SNEGSKA (reference sequence). V lost 0 bases and J lost 4; bases outside the gene matches: 9. CDR3 size: 17 residues. CDR3 loop: CSARDPSGSFPYNEQFF. The CDR3 nucleotides are TGCAGTGCTAGAGATCCTAGCGGGAGCTTCCCATACAATGAGCAGTTCTTC.

This clonotype was picked up a small number of times. One base away lies a much larger clone, so this may be a sequencing read error. The rearrangement links TRBV28 to TRBJ1-5; no clear D gene. CDR3 size: 11 residues. Germline V gene sequence: CDR1 MDHEN, CDR2 SYDVKM. The CDR3 region is CTSGRGQPQHF. The CDR3 DNA reads as TGTACCAGCGGGCGAGGCCAGCCCCAGCATTTT.

A remark on this clonotype: A read error may account for a junction end that differs from germline. J is TRBJ1-1 and V is TRBV11-3; 10 bases agree with TRBD1. Germline V gives CDR1 SGHNT, CDR2 YENEEA. The CDR3 runs 15 residues. CDR3 sequence (DNA): TGTGCCGGCAGCCTCACGACAGGGGGCGTCGGCGAAGCTTTCTTT. It encodes CAGSLTTGGVGEAFF.

This clonotype was observed many times. V usage is TRBV29-1 and J usage is TRBJ1-1; 7 bases are a match to TRBD1. J gave up 2 bases and V 3 bases, and 3 bases lay outside the gene matches. The CDR3 sequence is 13 residues long. The germline CDR1 and CDR2 sequences are SQVTM and ANQGSEA. The CDR3 DNA is TGCAGCGTTGAGGACAGGCTTAACACTGAAGCTTTCTTT. Translation: CSVEDRLNTEAFF.

This chain links TRBV24-1 with TRBJ2-7; perhaps TRBD1 as D (7 bases). V was cut by 1 base and J by 4 bases, with 16 bases left in between. Per germline, CDR1 KGHDR and CDR2 SFDVKD. CDR3 size: 16 residues. The CDR3 spells CATSDFGQGGRYEQYF. In DNA, the CDR3 is TGTGCCACCAGTGATTTCGGGCAGGGGGGCCGATACGAGCAGTACTTC.

The gene calls are TRBV3-1 and TRBJ2-2, with D possibly called TRBD1 or TRBD2 (5 bases each). With 11 bases removed from V and 0 bases from J, the gap between germline ends came to 16 bases. The CDR3 is 15 residues long. CDR1 and CDR2 (germline): LGHDT, YNNKEL (reference sequence). The CDR3 loop reads CASASWGSNTGELFF. In DNA form, the CDR3 reads TGTGCCTCAGCGTCATGGGGGTCGAACACCGGGGAGCTGTTTTTT.

This clonotype came up many times. V gene TRBV18 combines with J gene TRBJ2-7; 15 positions agree with TRBD2. This CDR3 is built from 15 residues. The germline gives CDR1 KGHSH, CDR2 LQKENI. With V trimmed by 2 bases and J by 4 bases, 0 bases remained unmatched. Here the CDR3 reads CASSPGTSGGYEQYF. Written as DNA, the CDR3 is TGTGCCAGCTCACCAGGGACTAGCGGGGGGTACGAGCAGTACTTC. The whole variable domain, filled in from reference TRBV18 and TRBJ2-7, reads NAGVMQNPRHLVRRRGQEARLRCSPMKGHSHVYWYRQLPEEGLKFMVYLQKENIIDESGMPKERFSAEFPKEGPSILRIQQVVRGDSAAYFCASSPGTSGGYEQYFGPGTRLTVT.

This clonotype was observed at least ten times. The V and J genes are TRBV12-3 or TRBV12-4 and TRBJ2-3, with D uncertain. V was trimmed by 7 bases and J by 7 bases, leaving 24 bases between them. The CDR3 totals 16 residues. CDR3 sequence: CASTFLGRDRPNTQYF. In DNA form, the CDR3 reads TGTGCCAGCACCTTTTTGGGCCGTGACCGACCTAATACGCAGTATTTT.

The chain employs TRBV20-1 and TRBJ2-7; D tentatively fits TRBD1 or TRBD2 (6 bases each). V shed 3 bases and J shed 6 bases, with 21 bases lying between them. In germline, CDR1 is DFQATT, CDR2 SNEGSKA (reference sequence). This CDR3 has 15 amino acids. The CDR3 here is CSARKGRGERGEQYF. CDR3 bases: TGCAGTGCTAGGAAGGGTAGGGGGGAACGCGGCGAGCAGTACTTC.

This clonotype came up many times. The chain has TRBV5-1 and TRBJ1-1; D unresolved. The ends were cut back, 0 bases at V and 4 bases at J, with 4 bases in the middle. Germline-derived CDR1 and CDR2 are SGHRS and YFSETQ. This CDR3 has 12 residues. The CDR3 DNA sequence: TGCGCCAGCAGCTTGGTGTGCACTGAAGCTTTCTTT. Translation gives CASSLVCTEAFF.

This clonotype has only a few counts. The genes are TRBV19 and TRBJ2-3, with D tentatively TRBD1 or TRBD2 (7 bases each). CDR1 is LNHDA and CDR2 is SQIVND in the germline V gene (reference sequence). Deletions cut 2 bases from V and 4 bases from J, with 16 bases between. The CDR3 is 16 residues long. In DNA, the CDR3 is TGTGCCAGTAGTATACTTGACAGGGAGGGATCAGATACGCAGTATTTT. It encodes CASSILDREGSDTQYF.

This clonotype occurred a few times. The chain has TRBV19 and TRBJ2-6; D remains ambiguous. Trimming took off 7 bases at V and 0 bases at J, with 22 bases between the two ends. The length of the CDR3 is 19 residues. Germline lookup yields CDR1 LNHDA and CDR2 SQIVND (reference sequence). Here the CDR3 reads CASTPYWQGRNSGANVLTF. CDR3 nucleotides: TGTGCCAGTACCCCTTATTGGCAAGGCAGAAACTCTGGGGCCAACGTCCTGACTTTC.